One sample yielded the 17 T cell receptor beta chains listed below, sequenced in a study of T cell responses to AZD1222 COVID-19 vaccine. The protocol was immunoSEQ multiplex PCR, while the TCRdb copy is restricted to in-frame clones and leaves out a portion. The data contain 170,000 or so clones, more than 85% of them singletons. The source was peripheral blood, collected on day 0 of AZD1222 vaccination. The receptors stem from an adult in good health.

The gene calls are TRBV7-9 and TRBJ1-2, with 9 bases lining up with TRBD1. The CDR3 spans 14 residues. Trimming at V came to 4 bases and at J to 7 bases, leaving 7 bases not matched to a gene. The germline CDR1 and CDR2 sequences are SEHNR and FQNEAQ (reference sequence). CDR3 DNA sequence: TGTGCCAGCAGCTGGGGACAGGGAGGCGGTGGCTACACCTTC. This codes for CASSWGQGGGGYTF.

The chain is built from TRBV9 and TRBJ2-7, with D uncertain. CDR1 is SGDLS, CDR2 YYNGEE, per germline. CDR3 length equals 15 residues. V lost 2 bases and J lost 4, with 16 bases in between. The CDR3: CASSVSPGTGYEQYF. CDR3 sequence (DNA): TGTGCCAGCAGCGTGTCGCCGGGTACCGGGTACGAGCAGTACTTC.

The rearrangement uses TRBV5-1 and TRBJ1-3; 9 bases line up with TRBD1. The CDR3 sequence is 16 residues long. Germline V gene sequence: CDR1 SGHRS, CDR2 YFSETQ. V gave up 7 bases and J gave up 4 bases; unmatched junction bases: 12. CDR3 sequence reads: CASSSVGTGLGNTIYF. DNA for the CDR3: TGCGCCAGCTCCAGCGTTGGGACAGGGCTGGGAAACACCATATATTTT.

The chain recombines TRBV18 with TRBJ1-5, with a weak D call TRBD1 (6 bases). The V end was cut by 1 base, the J end by 7 bases, with 20 bases between. Germline values: CDR1 KGHSH, CDR2 LQKENI. The CDR3 is 17 amino acids. Here the CDR3 reads CASSPQLLQGRHQPQHF. The CDR3 DNA sequence: TGTGCCAGCTCACCACAATTACTACAGGGAAGGCACCAGCCCCAGCATTTT.

The gene calls are TRBV21-1 and TRBJ1-2. TRBV21-1 has pseudogene status. The CDR3 has 14 amino acids. The CDR3: CASSKIANGDGYTF. The CDR3 nucleotides are TGTGCCAGCAGCAAGATAGCGAACGGGGATGGCTACACCTTC.

The chain links TRBV29-1 to TRBJ2-3, with D uncertain. The ends were cut back, 5 bases at V and 5 bases at J, with 14 bases in the middle. Germline CDR1 and CDR2: SQVTM and ANQGSEA. The CDR3 has 13 amino acids. The CDR3 protein is CSVTLIRVDTQYF. Here the CDR3 DNA reads TGCAGCGTTACCCTTATTAGAGTAGATACGCAGTATTTT.

This clone has just one count. The rearrangement uses TRBV9 and TRBJ1-1, with a possible D match to TRBD1 (6 bases). Trimming stripped 0 bases from V and 8 bases from J, with 11 bases between. CDR1 SGDLS and CDR2 YYNGEE come from the germline V gene. CDR3 size: 13 residues. The CDR3 protein is CASSVERGAEAFF. CDR3 DNA sequence: TGTGCCAGCAGCGTAGAAAGGGGGGCAGAAGCTTTCTTT.

V and J are TRBV4-1 and TRBJ1-4, with D perhaps matching TRBD1 (6 bases). The germline V gene has CDR1 MGHRA and CDR2 YSYEKL. The CDR3 sequence is 15 residues long. V lost 1 base and J lost 8, with 14 bases in between. The CDR3 coding sequence is TGCGCCAGCAGCCAAGTGCCGGGGGCCGGGGAAAAACTGTTTTTT. This gives the protein CASSQVPGAGEKLFF.

This rearrangement joins TRBV18 to TRBJ1-2; weak D call: TRBD1 (5 bases). The CDR3 covers 14 residues. Trimming stripped 0 bases from V and 6 bases from J, with 11 bases between. Germline V CDR1 and CDR2: KGHSH, LQKENI. CDR3 residues: CASSPPGDVDGYTF. CDR3 in DNA: TGTGCCAGCTCACCACCGGGGGATGTGGATGGCTACACCTTC.

The CDR3 DNA sequence: TGCGCCAGCAGCCAAGGGCCAGACAGGGAGCGCTACGAGCAGTACTTC. Protein: CASSQGPDRERYEQYF. V and J are TRBV4-1 and TRBJ2-7; the match to TRBD1 covers 7 bases. After removal of 1 base from V and 3 bases from J, the junction contained 9 bases not matched to a gene. This CDR3 has 16 amino acids. Germline loops: CDR1 MGHRA, CDR2 YSYEKL.

This chain joins TRBV19 and TRBJ2-1, with 12 bases that match TRBD2. The length of the CDR3 is 15 residues. Per germline, CDR1 LNHDA and CDR2 SQIVND (reference sequence). The V gene end was trimmed by 6 bases and the J gene end by 6 bases; junction bases not matched to a gene: 6. The CDR3 DNA sequence: TGTGCCAGTAGGTCTAGCGGGGGGGCCATCAATGAGCAGTTCTTC. The encoded protein is CASRSSGGAINEQFF.

This chain links TRBV4-1 with TRBJ2-2; D remains ambiguous. Trimming stripped 6 bases from V and 6 bases from J, with 8 bases between. Germline CDR1 and CDR2: MGHRA and YSYEKL. The CDR3 contains 12 residues. This chain's CDR3 is CASSKGPGELFF. CDR3 sequence (DNA): TGCGCCAGCAGTAAAGGTCCCGGGGAGCTGTTTTTT.

The rearrangement joins TRBV10-3 to TRBJ2-7; possible D gene TRBD1, 5 bases. This CDR3 region has 14 residues. Trimming took off 3 bases at V and 4 bases at J, with 13 bases between the two ends. The germline gives CDR1 ENHRY, CDR2 SYGVKD. The CDR3 loop reads CAISEQVGVYEQYF. CDR3 nucleotide sequence: TGTGCCATCAGTGAACAGGTTGGCGTTTACGAGCAGTACTTC.

V and J are TRBV4-3 and TRBJ1-3; D is unclear. With 1 base removed from V and 0 bases from J, the gap between germline ends came to 4 bases. Germline CDR1 is LGHNA and CDR2 is YSLEER. The CDR3 contains 14 residues. CDR3 protein: CASSQGASGNTIYF. CDR3 nucleotides: TGCGCCAGCAGCCAAGGGGCCTCTGGAAACACCATATATTTT.

V is TRBV27 and J is TRBJ2-7; 12 bases line up with TRBD2. The CDR3 is 17 amino acids. Per germline, CDR1 MNHEY and CDR2 SMNVEV (reference sequence). V dropped 3 bases and J dropped 3; count of bases not matched to a gene: 9. CDR3 amino acids: CASSFLQTSGGLYEQYF. The CDR3, as DNA: TGTGCCAGCAGTTTCCTCCAGACTAGCGGGGGCCTCTACGAGCAGTACTTC.

This rearrangement joins TRBV11-3 to TRBJ2-3; D is unresolved. The CDR3 runs to 14 residues. V was trimmed by 5 bases and J by 2 bases, leaving 11 bases between them. CDR1 and CDR2 (germline): SGHNT, YENEEA. The CDR3 loop reads CASSRRHDTDTQYF. CDR3 DNA sequence: TGTGCCAGCAGCCGACGACATGACACAGATACGCAGTATTTT.

The J gene is TRBJ1-1, the V gene TRBV6-5, with D uncertain. CDR1 and CDR2 (germline): MNHEY, SVGAGI. The CDR3 is 13 amino acids. V lost 6 bases and J 0 bases, leaving 8 bases between the germline ends. The CDR3 sequence is CASRLLMNTEAFF. The CDR3, as DNA: TGTGCCAGCAGATTACTCATGAACACTGAAGCTTTCTTT.